The 5 T cell receptor beta chains listed next were all sequenced from one sample in a study of blood T cell repertoires in COVID-19. This table comes from immunoSEQ multiplex PCR, and its TCRdb copy is limited to in-frame clones, with some not included. The data contain over 200,000 clones, 70% to 90% of them seen just once; the ten biggest clones take up roughly 4%. Material: PBMCs or T cells enriched from blood (not recorded which). The receptors come from a woman between 25 and 40 years old who had been exposed to COVID-19.

The rearrangement joins TRBV19 to TRBJ2-1; 15 bases map to TRBD2. The CDR3 length is 15 residues. Trimming removed 9 bases from V and 8 bases from J; junction bases left unmatched: 8. Germline CDR1 is LNHDA and CDR2 is SQIVND (reference sequence). Here the CDR3 reads CASNPGLAGGYEQFF. CDR3 nucleotide sequence: TGTGCCAGCAACCCGGGACTAGCGGGGGGATATGAGCAGTTCTTC.

CDR3 region: CASSIWDTRTDTQYF. The CDR3 nucleotides are TGTGCCAGTAGTATCTGGGACACACGCACAGATACGCAGTATTTT. The chain joins TRBV19 to TRBJ2-3; possibly TRBD1 for D (6 bases). Germline V gives CDR1 LNHDA, CDR2 SQIVND (reference sequence). Trimming shortened V by 3 bases and J by 1 base, and 11 bases separated the two germline ends. CDR3 size: 15 residues.

The CDR3 sequence is CASHRFNYGYTF. CDR3 DNA sequence: TGTGCCAGCCACAGGTTTAACTATGGCTACACCTTC. The chain uses TRBV19 and TRBJ1-2; maybe TRBD1 (5 bases). Between the trimmed V and J ends, which lost 9 bases and 1 base, there was a span of 9 bases. Per germline, CDR1 LNHDA and CDR2 SQIVND (reference sequence). This CDR3 has 12 amino acids.

The V and J genes are TRBV24-1 and TRBJ1-5, with D tentatively TRBD1 (6 bases). The CDR3 sequence is 14 residues long. Germline CDR1 KGHDR, CDR2 SFDVKD. Trimming took off 4 bases at V and 2 bases at J, with 8 bases between the two ends. The CDR3 coding sequence is TGTGCCACCAGTGACCCAGGGGGCAATCAGCCCCAGCATTTT. Protein product: CATSDPGGNQPQHF.

The chain employs TRBV7-9 and TRBJ2-5; a possible D gene is TRBD2 (6 bases). This CDR3 is 13 amino acids long. Germline CDR1 and CDR2: SEHNR and FQNEAQ (reference sequence). V shed 1 base and J shed 5 bases, with 8 bases lying between them. CDR3 in amino acids: CASSLEGRETQYF. The CDR3 region has the DNA TGTGCCAGCAGCTTAGAAGGGAGGGAGACCCAGTACTTC.